The rows below give T cell receptor beta chains drawn from one sample of a study of T cells in Graves' hyperthyroidism and ophthalmopathy. TCRdb redid the calling of the multiplex PCR reads with MiXCR, one entry per CDR3 protein. Of around 760,000 distinct CDR3 sequences in the sample, about a third were seen once. The sequencing input was blood. The source is a woman in her thirties or forties with Graves' hyperthyroidism. The CDR3 runs from the conserved cysteine through the conserved F or W. Not all rows give a size; the values are once, few, many and, for expanded clones, a class.

>TRBJ1-4|TRBV7-9|-
CAWSITGGEEKLFF
>TRBJ1-4|TRBV7-9|few
CASSDRGTATNEKLFF
>TRBJ2-2|TRBV24-1|many
CATSVTGNTGELFF
>TRBJ2-5|TRBV7-8|few
CASSPVGPSQETQYF
>TRBJ1-5|TRBV12-3/TRBV12-4|-
CASSLLGGALNQPQHF
>TRBJ2-7|TRBV5-6|-
CASSQGFYYEQYF
>TRBJ1-2|TRBV9|-
CASSVGRGGYTF
>TRBJ2-7|TRBV19|many
CASSGGGLSYEQYF
>TRBJ1-1|TRBV29-1|many
CSALQGGYTEAFF
>TRBJ2-7|TRBV20-1|-
CSARPVSLSGEQYF
>TRBJ2-5|TRBV10-3|-
CATRETQYF
>TRBJ2-7|TRBV12-3/TRBV12-4|many
CASSTPGHDYEQYF
>TRBJ2-2|TRBV7-9|-
CASSLGDTDTGELFF
>TRBJ1-1|TRBV6-2/TRBV6-3|few
CATRIGGTEAFF
>TRBJ2-5|TRBV4-3|few
CASSQLGPLETQYF
>TRBJ1-2|TRBV7-1|-
CASSSTGSTSYGYTF
>TRBJ2-5|TRBV5-4|many
CASSLGLVQETQYF
>TRBJ2-5|TRBV4-3|-
CASSKSGGQETQYF
>TRBJ1-5|TRBV7-8|many
CASSSIEGAGNQPQHF
>TRBJ1-2|TRBV4-1|-
CASSQDLRRVLTYGYTF
>TRBJ1-2|TRBV12-3/TRBV12-4|many
CASTRWGYGYTF
>TRBJ1-2|TRBV12-3/TRBV12-4|-
CASPINGYTF
>TRBJ1-5|TRBV6-1|-
CASRAGEASNQPQHF
>TRBJ2-7|TRBV7-6|-
CASSLRGQQGHEQYF
>TRBJ2-6|TRBV11-3|many
CASSHGGSGANVLTF
>TRBJ1-1|TRBV10-3|-
CASGLVREGGTEAFF
>TRBJ1-5|TRBV30|-
CAWSVGLRDQPQHF
>TRBJ1-6|TRBV2|-
CASRIQGTGSSPLHF
>TRBJ1-2|TRBV10-3|many
CAISDPPGQSYTF
>TRBJ2-7|TRBV7-3|-
CASSPFEAGGHEQYF
>TRBJ1-6|TRBV5-6|-
CASSSGSSDSPLHF
>TRBJ2-7|TRBV2|-
CASSSTGEGPYEQYF
>TRBJ1-2|TRBV10-1|many
CASSAGTGLGYTF
>TRBJ1-5|TRBV19|-
CAWSQGQGFQPQHF
>TRBJ2-5|TRBV20-1|many
CSAEQGGEAQYF
>TRBJ2-7|TRBV6-6|few
CATRQREGEQYF
>TRBJ1-5|TRBV20-1|-
CSARRSATQPQHF
>TRBJ2-7|TRBV5-1|-
CASSQDRERRSYGQYF
>TRBJ1-5|TRBV9|few
CASSQMAGDNQPQHF
>TRBJ2-5|TRBV15|many
CATSRVDLLAGLDYQETQYF
>TRBJ2-7|TRBV11-2|-
CASSLDLGSVYEQYF
>TRBJ2-5|TRBV4-2|many
CASSQVGRAETQYF
>TRBJ1-1|TRBV25-1|many
CASSVWGDTEAFF
>TRBJ1-2|TRBV6-9|few
CASRTGVKVEGYTF
>TRBJ2-7|TRBV25-1|many
CASIPKPLHEQYF
>TRBJ1-1|TRBV7-9|few
CASSSLWDRNTEAFF
>TRBJ1-2|TRBV20-1|-
CSAINRDREKSNYGYTF
>TRBJ1-3|TRBV19|-
CASSPPDRGDTIYF
>TRBJ2-7|TRBV6-1|-
CASKGYRSYEQYF
>TRBJ1-4|TRBV29-1|many
CSASRGGGEKLFF
>TRBJ1-2|TRBV2|-
CASSEPGTSGRGYGGYTF
>TRBJ2-7|TRBV19|-
CATRGTGVYEQYF
>TRBJ2-5|TRBV6-2/TRBV6-3|-
CASSSGGWRGVETQYF
>TRBJ2-7|TRBV20-1|-
CSARDQTGGGHF
>TRBJ1-4|TRBV7-9|few
CASSQSPGESEKLFF
>TRBJ1-1|TRBV5-4|few
CASSLVTGSNTEAFF
>TRBJ1-5|TRBV6-6|many
CASSRTGQPQHF
>TRBJ2-7|TRBV12-3/TRBV12-4|few
CASRRPERVYEQYF
>TRBJ1-1|TRBV10-3|-
CAISEGQGLDTEAFF
>TRBJ2-6|TRBV29-1|medium-sized
CSAFIAGNSGANVLTF